A single sample gave rise to the 13 T cell receptor beta chains below, sequenced in a study of shared clonotypes between healthy human individuals (dated by TCRdb to 2020 to 2021). The library was generated by the immunoSEQ multiplex PCR assay. In its TCRdb copy, this immuneACCESS table keeps in-frame sequences only and misses some clones. Where compared with another copy, unresolved V genes explain less than half of these, and the others have no known cause. For this sample the table gives roughly 1.4 million clones, of which 97% to 99% were detected only once. Approximately 0.4% of the sample lies in the top ten. Input material: naive CD4+ T cells sorted from blood. Sample cell subset or site, as interpreted from the label and publication: CD45RA+ positively selected. These receptors all come from a young man in good health.

This sequence joins TRBV7-9 and TRBJ2-7; 7 bases agree with TRBD1. This CDR3 has 16 amino acids. Trimming took 3 bases from V and 3 from J; bases not matched to a gene: 11. Germline V gives CDR1 SEHNR, CDR2 FQNEAQ (reference sequence). CDR3 in amino acids: CASSLPQGPSIYEQYF. CDR3 sequence (DNA): TGTGCCAGCAGCTTGCCACAGGGGCCGAGCATCTACGAGCAGTACTTC.

This clone occurred once. This specimen includes other DNA sequences encoding the same CDR3. The chain couples TRBV5-1 to TRBJ2-3, with D hard to call. The CDR3 runs to 13 residues. In germline, CDR1 is SGHRS, CDR2 YFSETQ. Trimming removed 1 base from V and 1 base from J, with 4 bases in between. As DNA, the CDR3 is TGCGCCAGCAGCTTGATTGGCACAGATACGCAGTATTTT. It encodes CASSLIGTDTQYF.

The rearrangement uses TRBV2 and TRBJ2-5; D perhaps matches TRBD1 (6 bases). Trimming took 9 bases from V and 3 from J, leaving 20 bases between them. CDR1 SNHLY and CDR2 FYNNEI come from the germline V gene. The CDR3 spans 15 residues. CDR3 protein: CASSLYGTPEETQYF. CDR3 in DNA: TGTGCCAGTTCCTTATACGGGACACCAGAAGAGACCCAGTACTTC.

The chain uses TRBV6-5 and TRBJ1-2; the D gene is possibly TRBD1 (6 bases). Germline V gives CDR1 MNHEY, CDR2 SVGAGI. This CDR3 has 13 amino acids. Trimming stripped 0 bases from V and 9 bases from J, with 11 bases between. The CDR3 here is CASSYSAGGSYTF. DNA of the CDR3: TGTGCCAGCAGTTACTCTGCTGGGGGCAGCTACACCTTC.

The chain recombines TRBV9 with TRBJ2-6; D perhaps matches TRBD2 (6 bases). Germline CDR1 SGDLS, CDR2 YYNGEE. V was pared by 3 bases and J by 0 bases, with 7 bases between. The CDR3 extends over 15 amino acids. The CDR3 sequence: CASSAGGSGANVLTF. CDR3 nucleotides: TGTGCCAGCAGCGCCGGGGGCTCTGGGGCCAACGTCCTGACTTTC.

This clone was seen just once. The J gene is TRBJ2-7, the V gene TRBV6-5; 8 bases are a match to TRBD1. From germline, CDR1 is MNHEY and CDR2 SVGAGI. The V segment lost 10 bases and the J segment 4 bases; nucleotides outside the gene matches: 15. This CDR3 comprises 15 residues. CDR3 coding DNA: TGTGCCACCACAACAATAACAGGGGGGCGATACGAGCAGTACTTC. Translated, it gives CATTTITGGRYEQYF.

The chain links TRBV2 to TRBJ2-7, with D perhaps being TRBD1 or TRBD2 (5 bases each). The ends were cut back, 5 bases at V and 0 bases at J, with 11 bases in the middle. This CDR3 comprises 14 residues. Germline V gene data show CDR1 as SNHLY and CDR2 as FYNNEI. CDR3 loop: CASSFGTHSYEQYF. The CDR3 nucleotides are TGTGCCAGCAGTTTCGGGACGCACTCCTACGAGCAGTACTTC.

The V call is TRBV19, the J call TRBJ1-5, with a tentative D call TRBD1 (6 bases). Germline assignment: CDR1 LNHDA and CDR2 SQIVND (reference sequence). The CDR3 is 16 amino acids. With 4 bases removed from V and 0 bases from J, the gap between germline ends came to 13 bases. The CDR3 nucleotides read TGTGCCAGTAGTACCCGGACAGTTCCTAGCAATCAGCCCCAGCATTTT. It is translated as CASSTRTVPSNQPQHF.

A word on this clone: Other nucleotide sequences from this sample produce the same CDR3. The chain has TRBV9 and TRBJ2-7; 10 positions match TRBD2. Germline V gives CDR1 SGDLS, CDR2 YYNGEE. Trimming took 0 bases from V and 2 from J; bases not matched to a gene: 2. The CDR3 spans 15 residues. CDR3: CASSVGTSGPYEQYF. The CDR3 nucleotides read TGTGCCAGCAGCGTAGGGACTAGCGGCCCCTACGAGCAGTACTTC.

This clone was seen just once. The J gene is TRBJ2-3, the V gene TRBV28; possibly TRBD1 for D (5 bases). CDR1 MDHEN and CDR2 SYDVKM come from the germline V gene. V lost 5 bases to trimming and J lost 1 base, with 13 bases between them. This CDR3 has 15 amino acids. The CDR3 protein is CASSRQGSGTDTQYF. DNA of the CDR3: TGTGCCAGCAGTCGTCAGGGTTCCGGCACAGATACGCAGTATTTT.

This chain uses TRBV5-4 with TRBJ2-3; the D gene is possibly TRBD1 (6 bases). Trimming removed 0 bases from V and 5 bases from J, with 13 bases in between. CDR1 is SGHNT and CDR2 is YYREEE in the germline V gene (reference sequence). The CDR3 consists of 15 residues. CDR3 residues: CASSLEGGVGDTQYF. Here the CDR3 DNA reads TGTGCCAGCAGCTTGGAAGGGGGAGTGGGAGATACGCAGTATTTT.

Note on this clone: At the DNA level, this CDR3 is encoded by other sequences in the same sample as well. The chain links TRBV5-6 to TRBJ2-1; D gene ambiguous. V lost 4 bases and J lost 4, with 9 bases in between. The CDR3 covers 13 residues. Germline V gene sequence: CDR1 SGHDT, CDR2 YYEEEE. The CDR3 DNA is TGTGCCAGCAGCCTCAGGTTGTACAATGAGCAGTTCTTC. The encoded protein is CASSLRLYNEQFF.

Comment on this clone: The same CDR3 arises from other DNA sequences in this sample as well. The chain joins TRBV5-1 to TRBJ1-5; possibly TRBD1 for D (6 bases). CDR3 length: 13 amino acids. V gave up 4 bases and J gave up 5 bases, with 10 bases separating them. Looked up from germline, CDR1 is SGHRS and CDR2 is YFSETQ. Written as DNA, the CDR3 is TGCGCCAGCAGCCTGGACAGCCATCAGCCCCAGCATTTT. It translates to CASSLDSHQPQHF.